The T cell receptor beta chain under discussion was sequenced for a study of PD-L1 blockade in urothelial cancer. General study findings and limits: Tumor-linked clones in blood grew more by 3 weeks in durable-benefit patients.

Time point given: pretreatment peripheral blood. Using immunoSEQ multiplex PCR, the repertoire was profiled, and TCRdb retains in-frame clones only, with some absent. The sample lists tens of thousands of clones; around 79% were seen once. This CDR3 region has 13 residues. CDR1 is MNHNS and CDR2 is SASEGT in the germline V gene. Trimming removed 6 bases from V and 4 bases from J, with 9 bases in between. A note on this clone: Its matching antigen is unknown.

The V call is TRBV6-1, the J call TRBJ1-4; the D is unclear. The source is a man aged 65 to 85 with urothelial cancer. The specimen was PBMCs, collected around atezolizumab (anti-PD-L1) treatment. The CDR3 region has the DNA TGTGCCAGCAGGGGGAGATTTAATGAAAAACTGTTTTTT. It is translated as CASRGRFNEKLFF.